Presented here are 22 T cell receptor beta chains from one specimen sequenced in a study of blood T cell repertoires in COVID-19. Data came from immunoSEQ multiplex PCR; TCRdb stores just in-frame clones and leaves some out. Among 200,000 to 250,000 clones listed, 84% were seen once. What was sequenced was peripheral blood. These receptors were collected from a woman aged 45-65 years with active or convalescent COVID-19.

This rearrangement joins TRBV5-1 to TRBJ1-2; D call uncertain. The CDR3 is 15 amino acids. The germline gives CDR1 SGHRS, CDR2 YFSETQ. Trimming stripped 0 bases from V and 2 bases from J, with 11 bases between. CDR3 bases: TGCGCCAGCAGCTTGGATAGAGTGTACAACTATGGCTACACCTTC. This codes for CASSLDRVYNYGYTF. The variable domain in full, completed from reference TRBV5-1 and TRBJ1-2, reads KAGVTQTPRYLIKTRGQQVTLSCSPISGHRSVSWYQQTPGQGLQFLFEYFSETQRNKGNFPGRFSGRQFSNSRSEMNVSTLELGDSALYLCASSLDRVYNYGYTFGSGTRLTVV.

This chain joins TRBV5-1 and TRBJ2-3; no clear D gene. CDR1 and CDR2 (germline): SGHRS, YFSETQ. V was cut by 4 bases and J by 2 bases, with 11 bases left in between. The CDR3 sequence is 14 residues long. The CDR3 coding sequence is TGCGCCAGCAGCCTGGTTCTCCCCACAGATACGCAGTATTTT. It translates to CASSLVLPTDTQYF.

V is TRBV28 and J is TRBJ1-1, with a tentative D call TRBD1 (6 bases). The germline CDR1 and CDR2 sequences are MDHEN and SYDVKM. The length of the CDR3 is 14 residues. Trimming removed 4 bases from V and 4 bases from J, with 13 bases in between. Here the CDR3 reads CASSSPGVITEAFF. CDR3 DNA: TGTGCCAGCAGTTCCCCAGGGGTTATCACTGAAGCTTTCTTT.

The rearrangement uses TRBV6-4 and TRBJ1-5; TRBD1 might be the D (5 bases). The V end lost 3 bases, the J end lost 6 bases, and 18 bases lay between the germline ends. Germline lookup yields CDR1 MRHNA and CDR2 SNTAGT. The length of the CDR3 is 16 residues. CDR3: CASSEATVGSSQPQHF. The CDR3 bases are TGTGCCAGCAGTGAGGCGACAGTTGGATCATCTCAGCCCCAGCATTTT.

This chain joins TRBV6-5 and TRBJ1-2; TRBD1 might be the D (6 bases). The CDR3 loop spans 12 amino acids. Between the trimmed V and J ends, which lost 5 bases and 7 bases, there was a span of 11 bases. The V gene's germline CDR1 is MNHEY and CDR2 SVGAGI. CDR3 sequence: CASSPTGSGYTF. The CDR3, as DNA: TGTGCCAGCAGTCCCACAGGGTCTGGCTACACCTTC.

The V and J genes are TRBV7-8 and TRBJ1-6; perhaps TRBD1 as D (6 bases). Germline values: CDR1 SGHVS, CDR2 FQNEAQ. There are 13 residues in the CDR3. V was shortened by 5 bases and J by 5 bases, with 7 bases between the two germline ends. CDR3 DNA sequence: TGTGCCAGCAGCCCAGGGGATAATTCACCCCTCCACTTT. Translation gives CASSPGDNSPLHF.

In its sample, this clone was seen once. The chain carries TRBV5-1 and TRBJ2-2; possibly TRBD1 for D (6 bases). Deletions cut 3 bases from V and 2 bases from J, with 17 bases between. The CDR3 spans 17 residues. Germline CDR1 is SGHRS and CDR2 is YFSETQ. The CDR3 DNA reads TGCGCCAGCAGCTCCAGGGCCGGGACAATCAACACCGGGGAGCTGTTTTTT. Amino acid sequence: CASSSRAGTINTGELFF.

The chain joins TRBV28 to TRBJ2-7; the D gene is possibly TRBD2 (6 bases). This CDR3 has 19 amino acids. V gave up 6 bases and J gave up 3 bases, with 30 bases separating them. Germline V gives CDR1 MDHEN, CDR2 SYDVKM. The CDR3 spells CASRTSHGMGGAGFYEQYF. The CDR3 nucleotides are TGTGCCAGCAGGACATCACACGGCATGGGAGGCGCGGGGTTCTACGAGCAGTACTTC.

This clone was counted between two and nine times. This chain uses TRBV19 with TRBJ2-1, with D possibly matching TRBD1 (5 bases). The CDR3 runs 15 residues. The germline V gene encodes CDR1 LNHDA and CDR2 SQIVND (reference sequence). The V gene lost 3 bases and the J gene lost 2 bases, with 11 bases spanning the gap. CDR3 sequence (DNA): TGTGCCAGTAGTATTTGGACACAGACCTACAATGAGCAGTTCTTC. Translated, it gives CASSIWTQTYNEQFF.

This clone was seen more than once but under ten times. The rearrangement uses TRBV11-1 and TRBJ1-1; D is possibly TRBD1 (6 bases). With 5 bases removed from V and 4 bases from J, the gap between germline ends came to 11 bases. In germline, CDR1 is SGHAT, CDR2 FQDESV (reference sequence). This CDR3 has 13 amino acids. The CDR3 nucleotides are TGTGCCAGCAGCCCTCAACAGGGCACTGAAGCTTTCTTT. Its translation: CASSPQQGTEAFF. The full variable domain, in which reference TRBV11-1 and TRBJ1-1 provide the parts outside the CDR3, is EAEVAQSPRYKITEKSQAVAFWCDPISGHATLYWYRQILGQGPELLVQFQDESVVDDSQLPKDRFSAERLKGVDSTLKIQPAELGDSAMYLCASSPQQGTEAFFGQGTRLTVV.

This chain uses TRBV2 with TRBJ1-1, with D perhaps matching TRBD1 (6 bases). Germline V gene data show CDR1 as SNHLY and CDR2 as FYNNEI. The CDR3 totals 15 residues. The V end lost 4 bases, the J end lost 0 bases, and 12 bases lay between the germline ends. As DNA, the CDR3 is TGTGCCAGCAGTGCGACAGGACAGTTGAACACTGAAGCTTTCTTT. Translating it yields CASSATGQLNTEAFF.

Concerning this clone itself: At one of its ends the junction is not consistent with the germline gene, which may arise from a read error. This CDR3 reads CASSLGTGGGLKTEAFF. In nucleotides, the CDR3 is TGTGCCAGCAGCTTGGGGACAGGGGGCGGCTTGAAAACTGAAGCTTTCTTT. This sequence joins TRBV5-4 and TRBJ1-1; 11 positions agree with TRBD1. The germline V gene encodes CDR1 SGHNT and CDR2 YYREEE (reference sequence). This CDR3 region has 17 residues.

The gene calls are TRBV19 and TRBJ2-5; 9 nucleotides match TRBD1. CDR1 is LNHDA and CDR2 is SQIVND in the germline V gene (reference sequence). The CDR3 contains 16 residues. Germline trimming cut 2 bases from V and 5 bases from J; bases unmatched to any gene: 9. CDR3 protein: CASSISAQGAGETQYF. The DNA of the CDR3 is TGTGCCAGTAGTATAAGCGCACAGGGGGCGGGGGAGACCCAGTACTTC.

This chain uses TRBV5-1 with TRBJ1-1; D unclear. Trimming removed 1 base at V and 5 bases at J, with 12 bases between. Germline CDR1 and CDR2: SGHRS and YFSETQ. The CDR3 spans 14 residues. This CDR3 is CASSLYGEGTEAFF. The CDR3 region has the DNA TGCGCCAGCAGCTTGTACGGGGAAGGGACTGAAGCTTTCTTT.

V and J are TRBV4-1 and TRBJ1-2; D is possibly TRBD1 (6 bases). The CDR3 loop spans 15 amino acids. Trimming cost V 0 bases and J 3 bases, with 11 bases left between them. Germline CDR1 is MGHRA and CDR2 is YSYEKL. This CDR3 reads CASSQDRGGYYGYTF. CDR3 coding DNA: TGCGCCAGCAGCCAAGATCGGGGGGGCTACTATGGCTACACCTTC.

The rearrangement joins TRBV3-1 (or the pseudogene TRBV3-2) to TRBJ1-3; D possibly corresponds to TRBD1 (5 bases). CDR3 length: 13 amino acids. Germline CDR1 and CDR2: LGHDT and YNNKEL (reference sequence). The germline V and J ends were trimmed by 5 bases and 3 bases, with 8 bases remaining between them. As DNA, the CDR3 is TGTGCCAGCAGCGGAGGGGTTGGAAACACCATATATTTT. It translates to CASSGGVGNTIYF.

The genes are TRBV9 and TRBJ1-5, with 11 bases lining up with TRBD1. V shed 2 bases, J shed 6 bases, and the junction held 4 bases outside the gene matches. Germline values: CDR1 SGDLS, CDR2 YYNGEE. This CDR3 has 15 residues. CDR3 DNA: TGTGCCAGCAGCGTGGGACAGGGGGGGATTCAGCCCCAGCATTTT. Amino acid sequence: CASSVGQGGIQPQHF. The full variable domain, in which reference TRBV9 and TRBJ1-5 provide the parts outside the CDR3, is DSGVTQTPKHLITATGQRVTLRCSPRSGDLSVYWYQQSLDQGLQFLIQYYNGEERAKGNILERFSAQQFPDLHSELNLSSLELGDSALYFCASSVGQGGIQPQHFGDGTRLSIL.

The V call is TRBV5-1, the J call TRBJ1-1, with D possibly being TRBD1 (5 bases). The germline V and J ends were trimmed by 0 bases and 7 bases, with 10 bases remaining between them. Per germline, CDR1 SGHRS and CDR2 YFSETQ. The CDR3 is 13 residues long. Here the CDR3 DNA reads TGCGCCAGCAGCTTGGGGATTCAGGGTGAAGCTTTCTTT. Amino acids: CASSLGIQGEAFF.

The chain has TRBV6-5 and TRBJ1-6; D not certain. V lost 2 bases and J lost 5, with 10 bases in between. Germline CDR1 is MNHEY and CDR2 is SVGAGI. The CDR3 extends over 15 amino acids. The CDR3 is CASSYGGQNNSPLHF. The CDR3 nucleotides read TGTGCCAGCAGTTACGGCGGGCAGAATAATTCACCCCTCCACTTT.

The chain links TRBV3-1 (or the pseudogene TRBV3-2) to TRBJ2-3; perhaps TRBD1 as D (6 bases). CDR1 and CDR2 (germline): LGHDT, YNNKEL (reference sequence). The CDR3 length is 18 residues. V was cut by 1 base and J by 0 bases, with 17 bases left in between. CDR3 sequence (DNA): TGTGCCAGCAGCCAAGCTCTTGGCGACAGGCCTAGCACAGATACGCAGTATTTT. Protein: CASSQALGDRPSTDTQYF.

J is TRBJ2-2 and V is TRBV28, with 7 bases matching TRBD1. Germline CDR1 and CDR2: MDHEN and SYDVKM. There are 12 residues in the CDR3. V shed 5 bases, J shed 13 bases, and the junction held 7 bases outside the gene matches. CDR3 in DNA: TGTGCCAGCAGTCTACAGGGGAGAGGGCTGTTTTTT. Residues: CASSLQGRGLFF.

The rearrangement joins TRBV4-1 to TRBJ1-6; D perhaps matches TRBD1 (5 bases). The germline V gene encodes CDR1 MGHRA and CDR2 YSYEKL. Deletions cut 1 base from V and 9 bases from J, with 19 bases between. CDR3 length: 17 amino acids. Here the CDR3 DNA reads TGCGCCAGCAGCCAAGGTCTGAGCAGGGTGGTTGGTTCACCCCTCCACTTT. It specifies CASSQGLSRVVGSPLHF.